This TCR beta chain derives from a study of T cells in Graves' hyperthyroidism and ophthalmopathy. RNA transcripts yielded amplified TCR beta CDR3 regions. The HTBI primer set drove a first-round RT-PCR of the TCR CDR3. TCRdb re-called the multiplex PCR reads through MiXCR, storing one row per CDR3 protein. Here the sample spans roughly 740,000 distinct CDR3 sequences, about 17% being singletons. CDR1 is LNHDA and CDR2 is SQIVND in the germline V gene (reference sequence). The CDR3 is 14 amino acids. Trimming took off 6 bases at V and 6 bases at J, with 18 bases between the two ends. The sample was blood. This receptor was obtained from a man aged 18 to 29 with Graves' hyperthyroidism. This chain uses TRBV19 with TRBJ2-7; D not certain. This chain's CDR3 is CASRLTVPRFEQYF. The CDR3 DNA is TGTGCCAGTAGGCTGACGGTCCCCAGGTTCGAGCAGTACTTC. Filled out from reference TRBV19 and TRBJ2-7, the complete variable domain reads DGGITQSPKYLFRKEGQNVTLSCEQNLNHDAMYWYRQDPGQGLRLIYYSQIVNDFQKGDIAEGYSVSREKKESFPLTVTSAQKNPTAFYLCASRLTVPRFEQYFGPGTRLTVT.